These 4 T cell receptor beta chains share one sample of origin, sequenced in a study of human T cells and chemical hapten exposure. TCRdb re-derived calls from the RACE reads in MiXCR, one entry per CDR3 protein. The table records 95,000 to 150,000 distinct CDR3 sequences, about 11% of them present only once. Time point defined: patch test 3, about 24 weeks after DPC sensitization. Specified treatment: therapeutic diphenylcyclopropenone sensitization with weekly scalp DPC. Sequencing used whole blood, obtained in connection with sensitization to the hapten diphenylcyclopropenone (DPC). The receptors derive from a woman in her fifties or sixties with alopecia areata. Some clones in this sample may be carry-over from other donors' samples.

This clonotype was detected a few times. V and J are TRBV4-3 and TRBJ2-5; 11 nucleotides align to TRBD2. CDR1 and CDR2 (germline): LGHNA, YSLEER. V was pared by 3 bases and J by 5 bases, with 14 bases of the junction left unmatched. The CDR3 consists of 18 residues. CDR3 region: CASSHKSEGLAVAETQYF. The CDR3, as DNA: TGCGCCAGCAGCCATAAGTCTGAGGGACTAGCGGTCGCGGAGACCCAGTACTTC.

This clonotype was observed many times. The J gene is TRBJ2-3, the V gene TRBV7-9, with 10 bases matching TRBD2. The J segment lost 1 base and the V segment lost 1 base, leaving 2 bases of the junction unmatched. This CDR3 comprises 16 residues. Germline loops: CDR1 SEHNR, CDR2 FQNEAQ (reference sequence). CDR3 protein: CASSLGGTSGTDTQYF. DNA for the CDR3: TGTGCCAGCAGCTTAGGTGGGACTAGCGGCACAGATACGCAGTATTTT.

This clonotype was seen more than once but under ten times. The chain carries TRBV12-3 or TRBV12-4 and TRBJ2-5; D is perhaps TRBD2 (6 bases). The V gene lost 3 bases and the J gene lost 7 bases, with 15 bases spanning the gap. The CDR3 spans 14 residues. CDR3 coding DNA: TGTGCCAGCAGTTTGGGGACCGCGGAGGGGACCCAGTACTTC. Its translation is CASSLGTAEGTQYF.

The chain links TRBV28 to TRBJ2-4, with TRBD2 matching over 7 bases. After removal of 2 bases from V and 1 base from J, the junction contained 5 bases not matched to a gene. Germline-derived CDR1 and CDR2 are MDHEN and SYDVKM. The CDR3 is made up of 16 amino acids. CDR3 sequence reads: CASSLRSGGAKNIQYF. Here the CDR3 DNA reads TGTGCCAGCAGTTTAAGGTCCGGGGGGGCCAAAAACATTCAGTACTTC.